The following is a T cell receptor (beta chain) sequence with its context. Its target is unknown. This record comes from a study of CXCR3-negative and CXCR3-positive naive CD8 T cells. Study-wide results and limits: For CXCR3-positive naive cells, TRB CDR3s were more hydrophobic than those of CXCR3-negative naive cells.

This CDR3 comprises 13 residues. Looked up from germline, CDR1 is SGHRS and CDR2 is YFSETQ. It was by 5' RACE with UMI labels that the TRB cDNA libraries were prepared. With the 5' RACE reads reprocessed, TCRdb shows one record per CDR3 protein and no DNA. Recorded for this sample: some 140,000 distinct CDR3 sequences. This TCR derives from a human donor in good health. Some clones in this sample may be carry-over from other donors' samples. This chain uses TRBV5-1 with TRBJ2-7. The specimen was naive CXCR3+ CD8+ T cells from blood. Subset in this sample: CD45RO-CCR7+CD27+CD95- naive CD8+ T cells expressing CXCR3 (TNR3+). CDR3 amino acids: CASSWDNSYEQYF.